This entry describes one T cell receptor beta chain. This clonotype has a handful of counts. Which antigen it targets is not known. No clone much larger than this one lies a single base away; base qualities are absent. Systemically healthy Caucasian individuals from Russia, approximately 39 in total and aged roughly 6 to 90 years, were included as donors. About 10 milliliters of peripheral blood were collected from each donor into EDTA-treated Vacutainer tubes. Ficoll-Paque density-gradient centrifugation was used to isolate PBMCs, with at least 7 million obtained per sample. Trizol reagent was used to extract total RNA from the PBMCs, yielding at least 5 micrograms per sample. Naive CD45RAhigh/CD27high T cell percentages were measured by flow cytometry on a PBMC aliquot from every donor. The sample belongs to a study of blood T cells in healthy people across ages (dated by TCRdb to about 2015). As for the study more broadly: Template switching captured roughly one uniquely barcoded TCR beta cDNA molecule per two T cells in model experiments. Two additional independent replicas of 1 million unique cDNA reads from the same blood draw were analyzed for two donors (one aged 18 to 29 and one aged 80 or older). The study measured age-related changes in TCR beta repertoire diversity using deep sequencing normalized with unique cDNA molecular identifiers. Donors were grouped into four age groups: young (average approximately 15 years), middle-aged (39), aged (62) and long-lived (just over 80). To avoid experimental bias, donors of different ages were randomly spread across the sequencing lanes.

To prepare the library, 5' RACE was applied. Instrument on record: Illumina HiSeq 2500. A second PCR of 7 to 11 cycles was performed with a sample-barcoded 5' primer and a J-beta primer mix. A template-switch 5' adaptor carrying 12 random nucleotides introduced a unique molecular identifier onto each TCR beta cDNA molecule. Each sample yielded at least 2.5 million CDR3-containing paired-end reads. First-strand cDNA was synthesized from all RNA with the Mint cDNA synthesis kit, primed by a TRBC-specific oligonucleotide. Following uracil-DNA glycosylase treatment, all cDNA underwent a first 18-cycle PCR with the universal primers M1SS and BC2_uni_R. In the original analysis: For normalization, 1 million high-quality reads were randomly selected from each sample, with every read carrying a distinct molecular identifier. Instead of being binned into consensus sequences, reads with shared molecular identifiers were discarded. CDR3 identification, clonotype clustering and error correction used MiTCR with a Q25 quality threshold and the strictest error-elimination algorithm. A nonparametric unseen species model with Euler transformation was used to estimate a lower bound on total TCR beta diversity. Using fastp at Q25 and MiXCR, TCRdb reprocessed the public reads and kept productive beta chains. Identical CDR3 protein sequences are pooled into one entry, listed with their most common genes and DNA. What appears here as the V and J calls and clone size reflects TCRdb's work, not the paper's. Present in this sample are 1.5 million to 2 million distinct CDR3 sequences, roughly 52% of which were seen just once. The ten largest clones take up more than 2% of the sample.

Paper-wide results and their limitations: Since profiling was done on bulk unsorted PBMCs, naive and antigen-experienced compartments could not be conclusively compared. As age increased, observed TCR beta diversity per million T cells dropped in a roughly linear way, and a significant reduction was already evident by age around 41. Total diversity estimates from one million sequenced T cells were considered lower bounds and underestimates. The CMV infection status of donors was not known, potentially confounding age-related changes in expanded clonotypes. Compared with the aged group, more naive CD4+ T cells, fewer expanded clones and increased TCR diversity were shown by the long-lived group, suggesting age selection. The percentage of naive T cells measured by flow cytometry correlated strongly with observed TCR beta diversity.

As encoded in the germline V gene, CDR1 is LGHNA while CDR2 is YSLEER. Between the V and J ends, shortened by 0 bases and 6 bases respectively, the junction contains 18 bases. The CDR3 spans 16 residues, from the cysteine through the phenylalanine. Only the CDR3 DNA stays, 48 bases, in frame from base 1. The sample was blood. The chain is encoded by TRBV4-3 joined to TRBJ2-7; the D gene is not confidently resolved. The TCR sequence derives from a woman in her 40s in good health. Read as DNA, the sequence is TGCGCCAGCAGCCAAGAAATAGGTTTCTCAGGTCTCGAGCAGTACTTC. It translates to CASSQEIGFSGLEQYF.